The following is a T cell receptor beta chain sequence with its context. Clones were read by immunoSEQ multiplex PCR, and TCRdb kept only the in-frame ones, dropping some. Of some 200,000 clones in the sample, approximately 85% were seen once. The data derive from a study of blood T cell repertoires in COVID-19. Looking at the study overall: Acute and convalescent COVID-19 samples came from the United States, Italy and Spain.

The V gene lost 11 bases and the J gene lost 1 base, with 11 bases spanning the gap. The length of the CDR3 is 12 residues. Looked up from germline, CDR1 is LGHNT and CDR2 is FRNRAP. The receptor comes from a man aged 40-50 years who had recovered from COVID-19. This chain links TRBV12-5 with TRBJ1-1; D is possibly TRBD1 (5 bases). The specimen sequenced was PBMCs or T cells enriched from blood (not recorded which). CDR3 protein: CASCRENTEAFF. The CDR3, as DNA: TGTGCTTCGTGCAGGGAGAACACTGAAGCTTTCTTT.